This T cell receptor (beta chain) was found in a study of cytomegalovirus exposure and HLA in healthy donors. Findings and limits, study-wide: Cytomegalovirus-associated status was assigned to 150 or so TCR beta chains.

Regarding this clone: The target antigen is unknown.

The donors were part of the 120-subject validation cohort, which stood apart from the approximately 640-subject first cohort. TCRdb's copy holds only in-frame clones and misses some; the assay was immunoSEQ multiplex PCR. The data hold roughly 60,000 clones, with 91% observed a single time. The TCR originated in a woman aged 25 to 39 in good health and CMV-seronegative. The source material was PBMCs.

The CDR3 spells CASKGEGRYGYTF. CDR3 DNA: TGTGCTTCAAAAGGGGAGGGGCGCTATGGCTACACCTTC. This chain links TRBV9 with TRBJ1-2; a possible D gene is TRBD1 (5 bases). CDR3 length: 13 residues. Germline V lookup: CDR1 SGDLS, CDR2 YYNGEE. Full variable domain (remainder filled in from reference TRBV9 and TRBJ1-2): DSGVTQTPKHLITATGQRVTLRCSPRSGDLSVYWYQQSLDQGLQFLIQYYNGEERAKGNILERFSAQQFPDLHSELNLSSLELGDSALYFCASKGEGRYGYTFGSGTRLTVV.